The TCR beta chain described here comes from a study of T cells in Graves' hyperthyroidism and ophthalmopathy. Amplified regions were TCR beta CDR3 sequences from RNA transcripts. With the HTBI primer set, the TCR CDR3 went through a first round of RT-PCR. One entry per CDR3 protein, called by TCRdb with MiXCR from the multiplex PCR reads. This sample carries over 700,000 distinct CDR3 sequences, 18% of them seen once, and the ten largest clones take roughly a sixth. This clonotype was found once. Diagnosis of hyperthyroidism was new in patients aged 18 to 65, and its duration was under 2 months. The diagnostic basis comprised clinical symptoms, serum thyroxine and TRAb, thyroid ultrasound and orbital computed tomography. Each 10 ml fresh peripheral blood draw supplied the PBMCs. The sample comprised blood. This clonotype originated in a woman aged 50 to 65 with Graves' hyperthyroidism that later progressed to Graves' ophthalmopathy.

In nucleotides, the CDR3 is TGTGCCAGCAGCCAAGATAATCCTGGACTAGCGGGAGCCAGACTCCAAGAGACCCAGTACTTC. Translating gives CASSQDNPGLAGARLQETQYF. The chain links TRBV14 to TRBJ2-5, with 13 bases identical to TRBD2. The CDR3 loop spans 21 amino acids. V was pared by 0 bases and J by 1 base, with 14 bases of the junction left unmatched. Germline values: CDR1 SGHDN, CDR2 FVKESK.